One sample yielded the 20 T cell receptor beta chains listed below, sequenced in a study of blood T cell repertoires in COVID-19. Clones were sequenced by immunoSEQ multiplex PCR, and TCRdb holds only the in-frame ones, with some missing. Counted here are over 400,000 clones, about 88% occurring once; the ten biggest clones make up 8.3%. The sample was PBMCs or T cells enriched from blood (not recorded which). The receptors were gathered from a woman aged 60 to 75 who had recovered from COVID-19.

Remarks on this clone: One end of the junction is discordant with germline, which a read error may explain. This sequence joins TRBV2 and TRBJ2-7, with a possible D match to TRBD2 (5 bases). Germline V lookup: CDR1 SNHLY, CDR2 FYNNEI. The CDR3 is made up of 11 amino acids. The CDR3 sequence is CASTRGNEQYF. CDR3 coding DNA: TGTGCAAGCACCCGGGGTAACGAGCAGTACTTC.

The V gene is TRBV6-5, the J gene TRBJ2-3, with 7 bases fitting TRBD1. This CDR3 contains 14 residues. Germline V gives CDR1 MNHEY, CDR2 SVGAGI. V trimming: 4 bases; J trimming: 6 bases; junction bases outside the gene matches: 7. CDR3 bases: TGTGCCAGCAGTTCCCGACAGGGTGCTGATACGCAGTATTTT. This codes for CASSSRQGADTQYF.

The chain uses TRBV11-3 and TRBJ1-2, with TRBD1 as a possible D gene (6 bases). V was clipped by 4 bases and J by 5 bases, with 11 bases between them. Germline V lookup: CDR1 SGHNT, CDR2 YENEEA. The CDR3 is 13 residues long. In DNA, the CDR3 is TGTGCCAGCAGCTCGACAGGTTATTATGGCTACACCTTC. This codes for CASSSTGYYGYTF.

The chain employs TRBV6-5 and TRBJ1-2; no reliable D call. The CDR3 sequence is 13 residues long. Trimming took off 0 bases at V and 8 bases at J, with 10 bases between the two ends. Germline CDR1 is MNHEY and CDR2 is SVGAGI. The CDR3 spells CASSYSSGFGYTF. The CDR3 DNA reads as TGTGCCAGCAGTTACTCTTCGGGGTTCGGCTACACCTTC.

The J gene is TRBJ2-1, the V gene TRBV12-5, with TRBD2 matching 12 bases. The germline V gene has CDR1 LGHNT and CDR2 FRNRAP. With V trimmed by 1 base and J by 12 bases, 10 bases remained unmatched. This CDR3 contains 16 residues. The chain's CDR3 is CASGLGTSGDVGWQFF. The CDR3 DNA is TGTGCTAGTGGTTTGGGGACTAGCGGGGACGTCGGTTGGCAGTTCTTC.

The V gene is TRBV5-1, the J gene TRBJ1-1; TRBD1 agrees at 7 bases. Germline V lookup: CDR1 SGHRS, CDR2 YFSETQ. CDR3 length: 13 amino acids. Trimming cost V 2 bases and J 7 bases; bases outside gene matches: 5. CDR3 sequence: CASSFGRDSEAFF. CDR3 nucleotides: TGCGCCAGCAGCTTCGGACGGGACAGTGAAGCTTTCTTT.

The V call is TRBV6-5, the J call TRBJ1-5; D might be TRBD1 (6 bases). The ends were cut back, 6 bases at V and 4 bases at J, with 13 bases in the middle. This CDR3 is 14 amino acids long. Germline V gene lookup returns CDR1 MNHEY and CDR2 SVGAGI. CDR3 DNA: TGTGCCAGCAGCCGCCTCGACAGGAATCAGCCCCAGCATTTT. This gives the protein CASSRLDRNQPQHF.

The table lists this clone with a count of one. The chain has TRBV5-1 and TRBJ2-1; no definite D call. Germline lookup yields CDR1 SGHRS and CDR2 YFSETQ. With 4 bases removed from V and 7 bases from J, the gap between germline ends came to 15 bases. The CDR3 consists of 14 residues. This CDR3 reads CASSLGVDANEQFF. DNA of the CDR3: TGCGCCAGCAGCCTGGGTGTTGATGCGAATGAGCAGTTCTTC.

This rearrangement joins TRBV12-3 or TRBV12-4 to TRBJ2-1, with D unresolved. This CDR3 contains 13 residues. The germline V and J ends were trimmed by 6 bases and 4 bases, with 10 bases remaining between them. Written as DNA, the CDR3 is TGTGCCAGCAGCCCCCCCACATACAATGAGCAGTTCTTC. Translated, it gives CASSPPTYNEQFF.

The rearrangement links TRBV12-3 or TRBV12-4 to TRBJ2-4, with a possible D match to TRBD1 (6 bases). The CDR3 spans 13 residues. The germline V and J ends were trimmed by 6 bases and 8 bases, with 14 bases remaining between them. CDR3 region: CASRQSQGYIQYF. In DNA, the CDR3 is TGTGCCAGCAGGCAATCCCAGGGGTACATTCAGTACTTC.

CDR3 residues: CATSDPDSTSSGANVLTF. DNA of the CDR3: TGTGCCACCAGTGACCCGGACAGTACTAGCTCTGGGGCCAACGTCCTGACTTTC. The chain couples TRBV24-1 to TRBJ2-6, with TRBD1 as a possible D gene (6 bases). V lost 4 bases, J lost 0 bases, and 15 bases lay in between. Germline V gene data show CDR1 as KGHDR and CDR2 as SFDVKD. CDR3 size: 18 residues.

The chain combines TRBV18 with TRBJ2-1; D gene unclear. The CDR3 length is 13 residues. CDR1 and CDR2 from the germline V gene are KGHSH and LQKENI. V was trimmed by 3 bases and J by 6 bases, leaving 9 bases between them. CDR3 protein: CASSPSRSNEQFF. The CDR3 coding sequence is TGTGCCAGCTCACCCTCGAGGTCCAATGAGCAGTTCTTC.

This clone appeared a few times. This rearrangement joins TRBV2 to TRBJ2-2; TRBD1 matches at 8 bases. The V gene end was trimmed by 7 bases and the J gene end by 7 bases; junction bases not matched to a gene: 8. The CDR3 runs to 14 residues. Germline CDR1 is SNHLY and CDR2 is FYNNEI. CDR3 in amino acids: CASTRQGTVGELFF. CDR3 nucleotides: TGTGCCAGCACCCGACAGGGGACGGTCGGGGAGCTGTTTTTT. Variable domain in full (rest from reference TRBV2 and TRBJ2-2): EPEVTQTPSHQVTQMGQEVILRCVPISNHLYFYWYRQILGQKVEFLVSFYNNEISEKSEIFDDQFSVERPDGSNFTLKIRSTKLEDSAMYFCASTRQGTVGELFFGEGSRLTVL.

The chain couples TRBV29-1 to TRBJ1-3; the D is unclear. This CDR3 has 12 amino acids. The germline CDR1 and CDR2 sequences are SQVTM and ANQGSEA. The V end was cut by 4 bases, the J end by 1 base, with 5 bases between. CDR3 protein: CSVAPSGNTIYF. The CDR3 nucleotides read TGCAGCGTTGCTCCGTCTGGAAACACCATATATTTT.

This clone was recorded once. The DNA for the CDR3 is TGTGCCAGCAGCCAACAGGGACCTAATTCACCCCTCCACTTT. Amino acids: CASSQQGPNSPLHF. V usage is TRBV6-5 and J usage is TRBJ1-6; D might be TRBD1 (6 bases). The CDR3 covers 14 residues. Germline assignment: CDR1 MNHEY and CDR2 SVGAGI. V lost 6 bases to trimming and J lost 6 bases, with 12 bases between them.

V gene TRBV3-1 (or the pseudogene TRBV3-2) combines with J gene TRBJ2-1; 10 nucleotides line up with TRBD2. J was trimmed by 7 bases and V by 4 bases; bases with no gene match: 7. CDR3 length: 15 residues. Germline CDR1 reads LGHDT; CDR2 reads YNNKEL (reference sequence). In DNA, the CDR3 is TGTGCCAGCAGCCGCAGCGGGGGGGGACGGAATGAGCAGTTCTTC. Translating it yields CASSRSGGGRNEQFF.

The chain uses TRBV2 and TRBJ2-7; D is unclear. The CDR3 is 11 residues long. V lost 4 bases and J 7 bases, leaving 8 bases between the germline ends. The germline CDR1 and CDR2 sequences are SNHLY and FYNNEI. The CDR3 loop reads CASSVMREQYV. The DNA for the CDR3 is TGTGCCAGCAGTGTCATGAGGGAGCAGTACGTC.

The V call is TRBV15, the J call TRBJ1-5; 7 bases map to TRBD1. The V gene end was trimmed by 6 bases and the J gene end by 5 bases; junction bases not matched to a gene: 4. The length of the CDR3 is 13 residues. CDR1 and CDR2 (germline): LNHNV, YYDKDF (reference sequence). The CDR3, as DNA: TGTGCCACCAGTGTAGACAGGGATCAGCCCCAGCATTTT. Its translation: CATSVDRDQPQHF.

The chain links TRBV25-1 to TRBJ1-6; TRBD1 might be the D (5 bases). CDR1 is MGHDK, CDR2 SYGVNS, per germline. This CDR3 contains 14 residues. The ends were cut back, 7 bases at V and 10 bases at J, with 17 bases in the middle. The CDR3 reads CASMKPVKGSPLHF. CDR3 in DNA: TGTGCCAGCATGAAGCCCGTGAAGGGGTCACCCCTCCACTTT.

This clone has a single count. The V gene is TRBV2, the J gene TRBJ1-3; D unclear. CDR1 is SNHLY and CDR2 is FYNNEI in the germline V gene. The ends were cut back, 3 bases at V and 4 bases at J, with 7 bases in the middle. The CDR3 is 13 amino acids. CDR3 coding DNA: TGTGCCAGCAGTGAGGTCAGAGGAAACACCATATATTTT. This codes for CASSEVRGNTIYF.